This is a list of T cell receptor beta chains from one sample in a study of control samples from healthy donors and cancer patients. Clones were sequenced by immunoSEQ multiplex PCR, and TCRdb holds only the in-frame ones, with some missing. The table records tens of thousands of clones, roughly 91% of them present only once. Sequencing input: blood. These receptors came from a woman aged 55-70 years in good health. The CDR3 runs from the conserved cysteine through the conserved F or W. The D gene is left open where the match is weak.

j_gene: TRBJ1-6
v_gene: TRBV7-2
d_gene: -
CDR3nt: TGTGCCAGCAGCTTAACTCAGGGACAAGGGTCACCCCTCCACTTT
CDR3aa: CASSLTQGQGSPLHF

j_gene: TRBJ2-1
v_gene: TRBV27
d_gene: TRBD2
CDR3nt: TGTGCCAGCAGTATCTGGACTAGCGGGAGAGTCGGTGAGCAGTTCTTC
CDR3aa: CASSIWTSGRVGEQFF

j_gene: TRBJ2-2
v_gene: TRBV15
d_gene: -
CDR3nt: TGTGCCACCAGCAGAGATCAAGGGGTGGCCGGGGAGCTGTTTTTT
CDR3aa: CATSRDQGVAGELFF

j_gene: TRBJ2-5
v_gene: TRBV9
d_gene: -
CDR3nt: TGTGCCAGCAGCGTAGGGGGTAGAGTCCAAGAGACCCAGTACTTC
CDR3aa: CASSVGGRVQETQYF

j_gene: TRBJ2-5
v_gene: TRBV15
d_gene: TRBD1
CDR3nt: TGTGCCACCAGCAAGGCAGGGACAGAAGAGACCCAGTACTTC
CDR3aa: CATSKAGTEETQYF

j_gene: TRBJ2-3
v_gene: TRBV15
d_gene: -
CDR3nt: TGTGCCACCAGCAGGGGTGATACAGAAGATACGCAGTATTTT
CDR3aa: CATSRGDTEDTQYF

j_gene: TRBJ1-1
v_gene: TRBV7-2
d_gene: TRBD1
CDR3nt: TGTGCCAGCAGCGTGACGGGACAGGGCTTAGAAGCTTTCTTT
CDR3aa: CASSVTGQGLEAFF

j_gene: TRBJ2-7
v_gene: TRBV28
d_gene: TRBD2
CDR3nt: TGTGCCAGCCGGACTAGCCGCCTCTACGAGCAGTACTTC
CDR3aa: CASRTSRLYEQYF

j_gene: TRBJ1-4
v_gene: TRBV5-1
d_gene: TRBD1
CDR3nt: TGCGCCAGCAGCCCGGGACAGGGGGCTCCCCGCAGGTTGTTTTTT
CDR3aa: CASSPGQGAPRRLFF

j_gene: TRBJ1-3
v_gene: TRBV18
d_gene: TRBD1
CDR3nt: TGTGCCAGCTCAACGACAGGGGCCCTCTCTGGAAACACCATATATTTT
CDR3aa: CASSTTGALSGNTIYF

j_gene: TRBJ1-1
v_gene: TRBV9
d_gene: -
CDR3nt: TGTGCCAGCAGCTCGGGACCGACGAACACTGAAGCTTTCTTT
CDR3aa: CASSSGPTNTEAFF